This T cell receptor beta chain was sequenced for a study of CD8 T cells in Susac syndrome. Study at large: Clinical remission applied to under 10 sequenced Susac syndrome patients, and six had active disease. Patients with Susac syndrome were therapy-naive, taking corticosteroids, with some also receiving intravenous immunoglobulin, or taking intravenous immunoglobulin alone at the time their blood was drawn.

Random hexamers primed reverse transcription of about 0.45 to 1 ug RNA. From the immunoSEQ multiplex PCR reads, TCRdb called clonotypes with MiXCR, one entry per CDR3 protein. Of about 83,000 distinct CDR3 sequences listed, around 96% are singletons. Looked up from germline, CDR1 is SNHLY and CDR2 is FYNNEI. Trimming took off 2 bases at V and 8 bases at J, with 16 bases between the two ends. The CDR3 is 15 residues long. This TCR was recovered from a human donor with Susac syndrome. Sequencing was carried out using CD8+ T cells from PBMCs. The chain is built from TRBV2 and TRBJ2-1, with D perhaps TRBD1 or TRBD2 (7 bases each). The CDR3 DNA sequence: TGTGCCAGCAGTGAACCGGGACTACAGGGGTATGAGCAGTTCTTC. It translates to CASSEPGLQGYEQFF.